The 24 T cell receptor beta chains reported below all come from one sample, sequenced in a study of beta chain features in type 1 diabetes. Expressed TCRB transcripts were sequenced because the entire RNA isolate underwent reverse transcription. The protocol was immunoSEQ multiplex PCR, while the TCRdb copy is restricted to in-frame clones and leaves out a portion. The sample includes about 250,000 clones, around an eighth of them seen just once. The material sequenced was naive CD4+ T cells from blood. The origin of the receptors is a woman aged 40 to 50 in good health.

This clone came up a few times. The chain recombines TRBV27 with TRBJ2-1; 7 bases line up with TRBD2. V lost 5 bases and J lost 8; bases outside the gene matches: 21. The CDR3 consists of 18 residues. Per the germline V gene, CDR1 is MNHEY and CDR2 is SMNVEV (reference sequence). CDR3 residues: CASSTRGVGVAGSYEQFF. In DNA, the CDR3 is TGTGCCAGCAGTACCCGGGGGGTGGGGGTAGCAGGATCCTATGAGCAGTTCTTC.

This clone was seen a handful of times. This chain uses TRBV5-4 with TRBJ1-5; no firm D call. The CDR3 length is 15 residues. Germline V CDR1 and CDR2: SGHNT, YYREEE (reference sequence). V lost 4 bases, J lost 9 bases, and 20 bases lay in between. CDR3 DNA: TGTGCCAGCAGCCCGGGTCCGAAGACCGATCGGCCCCAGCATTTT. Amino acid sequence: CASSPGPKTDRPQHF. Full variable domain (missing parts from reference TRBV5-4 and TRBJ1-5): ETGVTQSPTHLIKTRGQQVTLRCSSQSGHNTVSWYQQALGQGPQFIFQYYREEENGRGNFPPRFSGLQFPNYSSELNVNALELDDSALYLCASSPGPKTDRPQHFGDGTRLSIL.

This clone came up a few times. J is TRBJ2-3 and V is TRBV7-6; no reliable D call. Trimming cost V 1 base and J 4 bases, with 6 bases left between them. Germline lookup yields CDR1 SGHVS and CDR2 FNYEAQ. The CDR3 totals 13 residues. The CDR3 reads CASSLVAPDTQYF. Here the CDR3 DNA reads TGTGCCAGCAGCTTAGTGGCTCCAGATACGCAGTATTTT.

This sequence joins TRBV4-1 and TRBJ1-2, with 7 bases fitting TRBD1. The CDR3 extends over 14 amino acids. Trimming cost V 1 base and J 8 bases; bases outside gene matches: 7. In germline, CDR1 is MGHRA, CDR2 YSYEKL. As DNA, the CDR3 is TGCGCCAGCAGCCAAGCTGACAGGGATTGGGGCTACACCTTC. The encoded protein is CASSQADRDWGYTF.

This clone was counted only a few times. V is TRBV18 and J is TRBJ1-3; TRBD1 agrees at 7 bases. V dropped 3 bases and J dropped 1; count of bases not matched to a gene: 3. This CDR3 has 15 residues. Per germline, CDR1 KGHSH and CDR2 LQKENI. CDR3: CASSPSTGSGNTIYF. The CDR3 nucleotides are TGTGCCAGCTCACCCTCGACAGGGTCTGGAAACACCATATATTTT.

The chain recombines TRBV7-9 with TRBJ2-5, with 7 nucleotides matching TRBD1. Judging by the DNA end, TRBJ2-7 fits better; the J call may be wrong. The CDR3 is 15 residues long. The germline gives CDR1 SEHNR, CDR2 FQNEAQ (reference sequence). DNA of the CDR3: TGTGCCAGCAGCTTGGGAGACAGGGTTGCCTACGAGCAGTACTTC. It codes for CASSLGDRVAYEQYF.

This clone was picked up a small number of times. The chain combines TRBV29-1 with TRBJ2-7, with D uncertain. The V end lost 8 bases, the J end lost 3 bases, and 5 bases lay between the germline ends. The CDR3 is made up of 9 amino acids. CDR1 is SQVTM and CDR2 is ANQGSEA in the germline V gene. The CDR3 here is CSPRYEQYF. As DNA, the CDR3 is TGCAGCCCTCGCTACGAGCAGTACTTC.

Comment on this clone: A read error may account for a junction end that differs from germline. Other DNA sequences in this specimen translate into the identical CDR3. The chain is built from TRBV6-1 and TRBJ2-7; D remains unclear. The CDR3 covers 11 residues. CDR1 is MNHNS and CDR2 is SASEGT in the germline V gene. The CDR3 here is CATTSGYEQYF. CDR3 sequence (DNA): TGCGCAACAACGTCCGGGTACGAGCAGTACTTC.

This clone was observed a handful of times. This chain connects TRBV25-1 to TRBJ1-2; 8 bases are a match to TRBD1. The CDR3 length is 16 residues. In germline, CDR1 is MGHDK, CDR2 SYGVNS. V was clipped by 1 base and J by 8 bases; unmatched bases: 12. The CDR3 sequence: CASSESVAGGKVGYTF. The CDR3 DNA follows: TGTGCCAGCAGTGAATCGGTGGCAGGGGGCAAGGTGGGCTACACCTTC.

This clone showed up just a few times. The rearrangement links TRBV2 to TRBJ2-7; 8 nucleotides match TRBD1. V lost 10 bases and J lost 1; bases outside the gene matches: 9. From germline, CDR1 is SNHLY and CDR2 FYNNEI. The CDR3 spans 14 residues. The CDR3 protein is CATAPGQESYEQYF. The CDR3 region has the DNA TGTGCCACCGCCCCGGGACAGGAGTCCTACGAGCAGTACTTC. Variable domain in full (rest from reference TRBV2 and TRBJ2-7): EPEVTQTPSHQVTQMGQEVILRCVPISNHLYFYWYRQILGQKVEFLVSFYNNEISEKSEIFDDQFSVERPDGSNFTLKIRSTKLEDSAMYFCATAPGQESYEQYFGPGTRLTVT.

The chain recombines TRBV19 with TRBJ1-5, with D possibly being TRBD1 (6 bases). This CDR3 spans 19 amino acids. Germline V CDR1 and CDR2: LNHDA, SQIVND (reference sequence). V lost 3 bases to trimming and J lost 6 bases, with 27 bases between them. CDR3 coding DNA: TGTGCCAGTAGTATGCCTTATCGGTTGGTTGGAGCAGGGGCTCAGCCCCAGCATTTT. Protein: CASSMPYRLVGAGAQPQHF.

This sequence joins TRBV7-9 and TRBJ2-3; no clear D. The CDR3 has 15 residues. Trimming left V 6 bases short and J 0 bases short, with 13 bases between. Germline V lookup: CDR1 SEHNR, CDR2 FQNEAQ (reference sequence). The CDR3 coding sequence is TGTGCCAGCAGACCAGTCCCCCCTAGCACAGATACGCAGTATTTT. Encoded protein: CASRPVPPSTDTQYF.

This chain connects TRBV9 to TRBJ2-3; D perhaps matches TRBD2 (7 bases). CDR1 is SGDLS, CDR2 YYNGEE, per germline. This CDR3 is built from 14 residues. The V end was cut by 7 bases, the J end by 7 bases, with 19 bases between. CDR3 sequence (DNA): TGTGCCAGCGGTCGGGGGGCCCCACCTCATACGCAGTATTTT. Its translation: CASGRGAPPHTQYF.

This sequence joins TRBV2 and TRBJ2-3; 7 bases fit TRBD1. Germline V lookup: CDR1 SNHLY, CDR2 FYNNEI. With 6 bases clipped from V and 2 bases from J, the junction kept 8 bases outside the gene matches. The CDR3 contains 15 residues. The CDR3 here is CASSMDRRLTDTQYF. Written as DNA, the CDR3 is TGTGCCAGCAGCATGGACAGGCGGCTCACAGATACGCAGTATTTT.

The chain recombines TRBV6-5 with TRBJ2-6; unclear D gene. With 3 bases removed from V and 0 bases from J, the gap between germline ends came to 9 bases. The CDR3 length is 16 residues. Germline assignment: CDR1 MNHEY and CDR2 SVGAGI. The CDR3 DNA is TGTGCCAGCAGTTATTACCGCGGCTCTGGGGCCAACGTCCTGACTTTC. It is translated as CASSYYRGSGANVLTF.

This clone was observed a few times. The gene calls are TRBV12-5 and TRBJ2-7; 13 bases match TRBD2. The CDR3 runs 18 residues. Per the germline V gene, CDR1 is LGHNT and CDR2 is FRNRAP. The trim removed 6 bases at V and 2 bases at J, leaving 13 bases unmatched. DNA for the CDR3: TGTGCTAGTGGCACCCCACGACTAGCGGGGGGCCTAACCTACGAGCAGTACTTC. It yields the protein CASGTPRLAGGLTYEQYF.

This chain uses TRBV6-1 with TRBJ2-5; TRBD1 matches at 9 bases. Germline CDR1 MNHNS, CDR2 SASEGT. This CDR3 spans 15 amino acids. J lost 5 bases, V lost 5 bases, and 9 bases had no gene match. The CDR3 DNA reads as TGTGCCAGCAGTACCGGACAGGGGTTCGGGGAGACCCAGTACTTC. Translation: CASSTGQGFGETQYF.

V gene TRBV5-1 combines with J gene TRBJ2-1, with TRBD1 matching 7 bases. V trimming: 5 bases; J trimming: 7 bases; junction bases outside the gene matches: 12. The length of the CDR3 is 15 residues. The germline CDR1 and CDR2 sequences are SGHRS and YFSETQ. The CDR3 spells CASRSGQDPWNEQFF. The CDR3 coding sequence is TGCGCCAGCAGGTCAGGACAGGACCCTTGGAATGAGCAGTTCTTC.

The gene calls are TRBV5-4 and TRBJ1-4; D ambiguous. Trimming took off 4 bases at V and 8 bases at J, with 12 bases between the two ends. CDR1 SGHNT and CDR2 YYREEE come from the germline V gene (reference sequence). The CDR3 runs 13 residues. In nucleotides, the CDR3 is TGTGCCAGCAGCAGCAAACACGGGGAAAAACTGTTTTTT. As protein: CASSSKHGEKLFF.

This clone was detected only a few times. The genes are TRBV7-8 and TRBJ2-1; 10 bases align to TRBD2. CDR1 is SGHVS, CDR2 FQNEAQ, per germline. CDR3 length: 17 residues. J lost 2 bases, V lost 3 bases, and 7 bases had no gene match. CDR3 region: CASSLGLLAGPYNEQFF. The CDR3 nucleotides are TGTGCCAGCAGCTTGGGTCTACTAGCGGGGCCCTACAATGAGCAGTTCTTC.

The chain has TRBV7-2 and TRBJ2-3; TRBD1 agrees at 8 bases. V was pared by 2 bases and J by 4 bases, with 8 bases of the junction left unmatched. The germline CDR1 and CDR2 sequences are SGHTA and FQGNSA. This CDR3 region has 16 residues. The CDR3 reads CASSLTRQGWADTQYF. DNA for the CDR3: TGTGCCAGCAGCTTAACCAGACAGGGGTGGGCAGATACGCAGTATTTT.

The rearrangement links TRBV9 to TRBJ1-2, with 7 bases matching TRBD1. CDR1 SGDLS and CDR2 YYNGEE come from the germline V gene. This CDR3 is 14 amino acids long. With 4 bases clipped from V and 5 bases from J, the junction kept 8 bases outside the gene matches. The CDR3 nucleotides read TGTGCCAGCAGCACCCAACGACAGGGATATGGCTACACCTTC. This gives the protein CASSTQRQGYGYTF.

This clone was detected a few times. The chain joins TRBV6-1 to TRBJ2-1, with TRBD1 matching 7 bases. This CDR3 contains 13 residues. Germline loops: CDR1 MNHNS, CDR2 SASEGT. V shed 6 bases and J 5 bases; nucleotides not matched to a gene: 4. The CDR3 loop reads CASRGDSHNEQFF. The CDR3 DNA reads as TGTGCCAGCAGGGGGGACAGTCACAATGAGCAGTTCTTC.

This clone was observed a few times. The CDR3 bases are TGTGCCACCACTACCAAAGACGACTCCTACAATGAGCAGTTCTTC. Its translation is CATTTKDDSYNEQFF. The J gene is TRBJ2-1, the V gene TRBV19, with D unclear. There are 15 residues in the CDR3. The V end lost 10 bases, the J end lost 0 bases, and 16 bases lay between the germline ends. The germline CDR1 and CDR2 sequences are LNHDA and SQIVND (reference sequence).